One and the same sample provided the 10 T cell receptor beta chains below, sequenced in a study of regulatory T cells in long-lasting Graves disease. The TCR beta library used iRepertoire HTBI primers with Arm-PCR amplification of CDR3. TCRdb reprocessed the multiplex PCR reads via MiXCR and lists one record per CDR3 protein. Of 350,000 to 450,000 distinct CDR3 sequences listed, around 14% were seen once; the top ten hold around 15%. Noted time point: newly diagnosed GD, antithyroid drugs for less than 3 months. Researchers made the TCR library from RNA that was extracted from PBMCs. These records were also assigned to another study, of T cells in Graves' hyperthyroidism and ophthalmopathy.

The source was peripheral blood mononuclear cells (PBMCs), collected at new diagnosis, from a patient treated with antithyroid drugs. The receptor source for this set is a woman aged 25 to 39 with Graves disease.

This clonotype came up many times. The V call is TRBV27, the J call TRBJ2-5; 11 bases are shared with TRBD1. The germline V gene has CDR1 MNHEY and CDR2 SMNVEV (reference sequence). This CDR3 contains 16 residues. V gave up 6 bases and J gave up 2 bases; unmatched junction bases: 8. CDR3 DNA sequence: TGTGCCAGCAGACACCACGGGACAGGGGGTCAAGAGACCCAGTACTTC. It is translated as CASRHHGTGGQETQYF.

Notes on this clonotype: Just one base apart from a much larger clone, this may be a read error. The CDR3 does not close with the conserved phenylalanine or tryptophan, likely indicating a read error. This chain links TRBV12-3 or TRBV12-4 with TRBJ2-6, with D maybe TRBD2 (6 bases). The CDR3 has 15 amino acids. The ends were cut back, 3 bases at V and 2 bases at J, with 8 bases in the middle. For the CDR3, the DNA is TGTGCCAGCAGTTTCGCGGGGCCTGGGGCCAACGTCCTGACTCTC. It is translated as CASSFAGPGANVLTL.

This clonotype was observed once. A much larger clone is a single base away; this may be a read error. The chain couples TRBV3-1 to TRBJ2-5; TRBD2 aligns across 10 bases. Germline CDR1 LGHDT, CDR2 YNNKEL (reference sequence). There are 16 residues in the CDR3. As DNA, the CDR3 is TGTGCCAGCAACCCCGGCCGGGCTAGCGGGAGAGAGACCCATTACTTC. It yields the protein CASNPGRASGRETHYF.

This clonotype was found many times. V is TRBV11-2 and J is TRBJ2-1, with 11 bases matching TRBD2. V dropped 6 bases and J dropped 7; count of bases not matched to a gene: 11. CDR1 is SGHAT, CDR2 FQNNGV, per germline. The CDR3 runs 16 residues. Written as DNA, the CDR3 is TGTGCCAGCAGGGGGGAGACTAGCGGGACGCCGAATGAGCAGTTCTTC. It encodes CASRGETSGTPNEQFF.

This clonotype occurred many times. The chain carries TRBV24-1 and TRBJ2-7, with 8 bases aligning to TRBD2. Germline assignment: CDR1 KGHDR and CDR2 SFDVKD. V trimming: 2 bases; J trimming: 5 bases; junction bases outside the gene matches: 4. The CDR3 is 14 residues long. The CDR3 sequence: CATSDSGRAHEQYF. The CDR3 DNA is TGTGCCACCAGTGATTCCGGGAGGGCCCACGAGCAGTACTTC.

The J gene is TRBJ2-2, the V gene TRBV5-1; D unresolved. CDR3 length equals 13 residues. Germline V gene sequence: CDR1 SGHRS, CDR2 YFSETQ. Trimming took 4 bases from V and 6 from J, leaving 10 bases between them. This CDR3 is CASSPGFSGELFF. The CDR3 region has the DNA TGCGCCAGCAGCCCAGGCTTTTCCGGGGAGCTGTTTTTT.

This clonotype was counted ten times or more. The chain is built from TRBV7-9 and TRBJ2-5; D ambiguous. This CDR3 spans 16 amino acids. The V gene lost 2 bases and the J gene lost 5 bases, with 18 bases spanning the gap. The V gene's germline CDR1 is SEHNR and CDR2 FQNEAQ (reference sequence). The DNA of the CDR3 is TGTGCCAGCAGCTTACCGGCAATAGCCTCTGTGGAGACCCAGTACTTC. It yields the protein CASSLPAIASVETQYF.

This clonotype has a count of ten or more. The CDR3 loop is CASLTVTSGRALSDEQFF. In nucleotides, the CDR3 is TGTGCCAGCCTGACGGTAACTAGCGGGAGGGCCCTCAGCGATGAGCAGTTCTTC. The chain is built from TRBV2 and TRBJ2-1; 13 bases agree with TRBD2. Per germline, CDR1 SNHLY and CDR2 FYNNEI. V gave up 8 bases and J gave up 8 bases; unmatched junction bases: 18. The CDR3 consists of 18 residues. The full variable domain, in which reference TRBV2 and TRBJ2-1 provide the parts outside the CDR3, is EPEVTQTPSHQVTQMGQEVILRCVPISNHLYFYWYRQILGQKVEFLVSFYNNEISEKSEIFDDQFSVERPDGSNFTLKIRSTKLEDSAMYFCASLTVTSGRALSDEQFFGPGTRLTVL.

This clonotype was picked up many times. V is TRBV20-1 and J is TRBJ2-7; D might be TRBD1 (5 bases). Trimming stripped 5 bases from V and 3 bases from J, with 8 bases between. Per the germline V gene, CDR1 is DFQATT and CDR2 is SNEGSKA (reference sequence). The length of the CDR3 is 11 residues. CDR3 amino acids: CSAGADYEQYF. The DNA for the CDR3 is TGCAGTGCTGGGGCTGACTACGAGCAGTACTTC.

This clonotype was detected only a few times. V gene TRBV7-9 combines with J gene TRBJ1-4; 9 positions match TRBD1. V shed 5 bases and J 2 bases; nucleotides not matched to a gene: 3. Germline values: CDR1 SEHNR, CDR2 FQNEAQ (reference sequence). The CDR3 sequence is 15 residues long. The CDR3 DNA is TGTGCCAGCAGCCTTACAGGGGGCACTAATGAAAAACTGTTTTTT. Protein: CASSLTGGTNEKLFF.